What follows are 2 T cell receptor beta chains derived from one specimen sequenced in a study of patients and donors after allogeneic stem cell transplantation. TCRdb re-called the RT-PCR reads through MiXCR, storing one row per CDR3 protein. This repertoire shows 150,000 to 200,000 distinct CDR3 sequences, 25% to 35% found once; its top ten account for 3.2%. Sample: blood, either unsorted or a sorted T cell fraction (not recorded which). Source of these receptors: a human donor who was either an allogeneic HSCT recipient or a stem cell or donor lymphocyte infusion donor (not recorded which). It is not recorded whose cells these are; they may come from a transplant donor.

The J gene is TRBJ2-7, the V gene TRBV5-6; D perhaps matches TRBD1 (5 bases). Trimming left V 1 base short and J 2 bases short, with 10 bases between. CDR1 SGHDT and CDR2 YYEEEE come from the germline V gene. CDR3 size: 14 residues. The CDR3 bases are TGTGCCAGCAGCTTGTTGGTCAGGGCCTACGAGCAGTACTTC. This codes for CASSLLVRAYEQYF.

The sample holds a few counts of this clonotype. CDR3 loop: CASSLVGGANVLTF. The CDR3 nucleotides read TGTGCCAGCAGCTTAGTTGGTGGGGCCAACGTCCTGACTTTC. The V call is TRBV7-2, the J call TRBJ2-6; D is unclear. This CDR3 contains 14 residues. Between the trimmed V and J ends, which lost 1 base and 3 bases, there was a span of 4 bases. The germline V gene encodes CDR1 SGHTA and CDR2 FQGNSA.